These T cell receptor beta chains were read from a single sample in a study of beta chain features in type 1 diabetes. Produced via immunoSEQ multiplex PCR; TCRdb's table is partial and in-frame only. The sample yields about 300,000 clones, around an eighth seen once. Sequencing used naive CD4+ T cells from blood. These receptors were collected from a woman between 18 and 29 years old with type 1 diabetes. The CDR3 runs from the conserved cysteine through the conserved F or W. D genes are given only for firm matches. Clone sizes are given selectively: once, few, many, or a class where the clone is expanded.

J: TRBJ2-7; size: few; D: TRBD1; V: TRBV15; CDR3: CATSRDSPGGAGYEQYF; DNA: TGTGCCACCAGCAGAGACTCTCCAGGGGGCGCGGGGTACGAGCAGTACTTC
J: TRBJ1-5; size: few; D: TRBD1; V: TRBV4-3; CDR3: CASSQVVGTGGQPQHF; DNA: TGCGCCAGCAGCCAAGTCGTCGGGACAGGGGGACAGCCCCAGCATTTT
J: TRBJ2-3; size: few; D: .; V: TRBV19; CDR3: CASRRRVTDTQYF; DNA: TGTGCCAGTAGGCGTCGGGTCACAGATACGCAGTATTTT
J: TRBJ2-7; size: few; D: TRBD2; V: TRBV27; CDR3: CASSQGGGLAVYF; DNA: TGTGCCAGCAGTCAAGGAGGAGGACTAGCGGTATACTTC
J: TRBJ2-3; size: .; D: .; V: TRBV28; CDR3: CASSEGGADTQYF; DNA: TGTGCCAGCTCTGAGGGGGGGGCAGATACGCAGTATTTT
J: TRBJ2-3; size: .; D: .; V: TRBV10-3; CDR3: CAISGGTSTDTQYF; DNA: TGTGCCATCAGCGGCGGGACTAGCACAGATACGCAGTATTTT
J: TRBJ2-3; size: .; D: .; V: TRBV18; CDR3: CASSPAAVGYTDTQYF; DNA: TGTGCCAGCTCCCCAGCAGCTGTCGGGTACACAGATACGCAGTATTTT
J: TRBJ2-1; size: .; D: TRBD2; V: TRBV7-2; CDR3: CASSLVGALAGGPNEQFF; DNA: TGTGCCAGCAGCTTAGTGGGCGCCCTAGCGGGAGGCCCTAATGAGCAGTTCTTC
J: TRBJ1-1; size: few; D: .; V: TRBV6-6; CDR3: CASKLGGYTEAFF; DNA: TGTGCCAGCAAACTGGGGGGGTACACTGAAGCTTTCTTT
J: TRBJ1-1; size: .; D: .; V: TRBV4-1; CDR3: CASSQARATEAFF; DNA: TGCGCCAGCAGCCAAGCCAGGGCCACTGAAGCTTTCTTT
J: TRBJ2-7; size: few; D: TRBD2; V: TRBV5-1; CDR3: CASSGGASGSGDEQYF; DNA: TGCGCCAGCAGCGGGGGGGCTAGCGGGAGCGGGGACGAGCAGTACTTC
J: TRBJ2-1; size: few; D: TRBD2; V: TRBV28; CDR3: CATKKMPLAGGGNEQFF; DNA: TGTGCCACCAAGAAAATGCCCCTAGCGGGAGGGGGGAATGAGCAGTTCTTC
J: TRBJ1-2; size: .; D: TRBD1; V: TRBV15; CDR3: CATSYGTGVYGYTF; DNA: TGTGCCACCAGCTATGGGACAGGCGTCTATGGCTACACCTTC
J: TRBJ1-4; size: .; D: TRBD1; V: TRBV28; CDR3: CASSDQGGTNEKLFF; DNA: TGTGCCAGCAGTGATCAGGGGGGAACTAATGAAAAACTGTTTTTT
J: TRBJ1-1; size: few; D: TRBD1; V: TRBV18; CDR3: CASSPWDRTNTEAFF; DNA: TGTGCCAGCTCCCCGTGGGACAGAACTAACACTGAAGCTTTCTTT
J: TRBJ2-2; size: few; D: TRBD2; V: TRBV28; CDR3: CASGSGISGELFF; DNA: TGTGCCAGCGGTAGCGGGATCTCCGGGGAGCTGTTTTTT
J: TRBJ2-1; size: few; D: .; V: TRBV2; CDR3: CASSDRLYNEQFF; DNA: TGTGCCAGCAGTGATCGTCTCTACAATGAGCAGTTCTTC
J: TRBJ2-1; size: few; D: TRBD2; V: TRBV4-1; CDR3: CASSRTSGYNEQFF; DNA: TGCGCCAGCAGCCGAACTAGCGGGTACAATGAGCAGTTCTTC
J: TRBJ1-4; size: few; D: .; V: TRBV15; CDR3: CATSNYGGATNEKLFF; DNA: TGTGCCACCAGCAATTACGGCGGGGCAACTAATGAAAAACTGTTTTTT
J: TRBJ2-7; size: .; D: .; V: TRBV30; CDR3: CAWSRNEQYF; DNA: TGTGCCTGGAGCAGGAACGAGCAGTACTTC
J: TRBJ2-3; size: few; D: TRBD2; V: TRBV18; CDR3: CASSTSGATDTQYF; DNA: TGTGCCAGCTCAACTAGCGGAGCCACAGATACGCAGTATTTT
J: TRBJ1-5; size: few; D: TRBD1; V: TRBV7-2; CDR3: CASTRTGGDNQPQHF; DNA: TGTGCCAGCACCCGGACAGGGGGCGACAATCAGCCCCAGCATTTT
J: TRBJ2-4; size: .; D: TRBD2; V: TRBV18; CDR3: CASSPNPTSGRYIQYF; DNA: TGTGCCAGCTCACCTAACCCGACTAGCGGGAGGTACATTCAGTACTTC
J: TRBJ1-5; size: few; D: TRBD1; V: TRBV29-1; CDR3: CSVEVTGGNQPQHF; DNA: TGCAGCGTTGAGGTGACAGGGGGCAATCAGCCCCAGCATTTT
J: TRBJ2-5; size: few; D: .; V: TRBV4-1; CDR3: CASSQDSRDGQYF; DNA: TGCGCCAGCAGCCAGGACAGTAGGGACGGCCAGTACTTC
J: TRBJ1-5; size: few; D: .; V: TRBV19; CDR3: CASQSTPRGVNQPQHF; DNA: TGTGCCAGTCAGTCCACTCCTCGGGGGGTCAATCAGCCCCAGCATTTT
J: TRBJ2-1; size: .; D: TRBD2; V: TRBV4-1; CDR3: CASSPDPSGRANEQFF; DNA: TGCGCCAGCAGCCCCGACCCTAGCGGGAGGGCCAATGAGCAGTTCTTC
J: TRBJ2-7; size: .; D: .; V: TRBV7-2; CDR3: CASRQEGRGGLGQYF; DNA: TGTGCCAGCAGACAAGAGGGCCGAGGCGGGCTGGGGCAGTACTTC
J: TRBJ2-2; size: .; D: TRBD2; V: TRBV5-4; CDR3: CASSSTLAGVGELFF; DNA: TGTGCCAGCAGCTCGACCCTAGCGGGAGTCGGGGAGCTGTTTTTT
J: TRBJ1-5; size: few; D: .; V: TRBV11-2; CDR3: CASSFEQGLANQPQHF; DNA: TGTGCCAGCAGCTTCGAACAGGGATTGGCCAATCAGCCCCAGCATTTT
J: TRBJ2-1; size: .; D: .; V: TRBV6-6; CDR3: CASSADNEQFF; DNA: TGTGCCAGCAGTGCGGACAATGAGCAGTTCTTC
J: TRBJ2-3; size: .; D: TRBD1; V: TRBV19; CDR3: CASSIMTGSTDTQYF; DNA: TGTGCCAGTAGTATAATGACAGGGAGCACAGATACGCAGTATTTT
J: TRBJ1-4; size: .; D: .; V: TRBV30; CDR3: CAWGLGEKLFF; DNA: TGTGCCTGGGGTCTCGGGGAAAAACTGTTTTTT
J: TRBJ2-1; size: .; D: TRBD1; V: TRBV4-1; CDR3: CASSRTGLSVDEQFF; DNA: TGCGCCAGCAGCCGGACAGGGTTGTCCGTCGATGAGCAGTTCTTC
J: TRBJ1-1; size: .; D: TRBD1; V: TRBV7-2; CDR3: CASSQTGANTEAFF; DNA: TGTGCCAGCAGCCAAACAGGGGCCAACACTGAAGCTTTCTTT
J: TRBJ2-7; size: few; D: TRBD2; V: TRBV5-1; CDR3: CASSSRTSGSYEQYF; DNA: TGCGCCAGCAGCTCCCGAACTAGCGGGAGCTACGAGCAGTACTTC
J: TRBJ2-1; size: few; D: TRBD2; V: TRBV5-4; CDR3: CASSRLGGLAGVEQFF; DNA: TGTGCCAGCAGCCGATTGGGGGGGCTAGCGGGAGTTGAGCAGTTCTTC
J: TRBJ2-1; size: .; D: .; V: TRBV7-3; CDR3: CASSLSHIYNEQFF; DNA: TGTGCCAGCAGCTTATCACATATCTACAATGAGCAGTTCTTC
J: TRBJ2-2; size: .; D: TRBD2; V: TRBV14; CDR3: CASSHWGSGRSGELFF; DNA: TGTGCCAGCAGCCACTGGGGGAGCGGGAGGTCCGGGGAGCTGTTTTTT
J: TRBJ1-5; size: many; D: .; V: TRBV19; CDR3: CASRRPGQPQHF; DNA: TGTGCCAGTAGGAGACCCGGGCAGCCCCAGCATTTT
J: TRBJ2-3; size: .; D: .; V: TRBV11-2; CDR3: CASRSTNSAYF; DNA: TGTGCCAGCAGATCCACCAACTCTGCGTATTTT
J: TRBJ2-7; size: .; D: TRBD1; V: TRBV6-5; CDR3: CASSSRQGIYEQYF; DNA: TGTGCCAGCAGTTCTAGACAGGGTATATACGAGCAGTACTTC
J: TRBJ2-5; size: few; D: TRBD1; V: TRBV29-1; CDR3: CSVRDRGPQYF; DNA: TGCAGCGTCAGGGACAGGGGCCCCCAGTACTTC
J: TRBJ2-7; size: once; D: .; V: TRBV11-2; CDR3: CASSPWVGVGLTYEQYF; DNA: TGTGCCAGCAGCCCCTGGGTCGGGGTTGGGTTAACCTACGAGCAGTACTTC
J: TRBJ2-3; size: few; D: .; V: TRBV7-9; CDR3: CASSLAVGADTQYF; DNA: TGTGCCAGCAGCTTAGCGGTGGGAGCAGATACGCAGTATTTT
J: TRBJ1-2; size: few; D: TRBD1; V: TRBV25-1; CDR3: CASSEQGAYYGYTF; DNA: TGTGCCAGCAGTGAACAGGGGGCGTACTATGGCTACACCTTC
J: TRBJ2-1; size: .; D: TRBD2; V: TRBV18; CDR3: CASSGTSGYNEQFF; DNA: TGTGCCAGCTCCGGGACTAGCGGGTACAATGAGCAGTTCTTC